Following are 17 T cell receptor beta chains from one sample sequenced in a study of blood T cell repertoires in COVID-19. Assay: immunoSEQ multiplex PCR; the TCRdb copy retains only in-frame clones and omits some. The table has 200,000 or so clones, roughly 85% seen once. Material for sequencing was PBMCs or T cells enriched from blood (not recorded which). These receptors were collected from a woman in her forties or fifties who had been exposed to COVID-19.

V gene TRBV7-8 combines with J gene TRBJ2-5; possibly TRBD2 for D (5 bases). The CDR3 totals 14 residues. The V and J ends lost 7 bases and 2 bases respectively, with 14 bases between them. Germline loops: CDR1 SGHVS, CDR2 FQNEAQ. The CDR3 DNA is TGTGCCAGCACCCCTAGAGCGGTTCAAGAGACCCAGTACTTC. It encodes CASTPRAVQETQYF.

This chain uses TRBV6-2 or TRBV6-3 with TRBJ1-6; D gene ambiguous. V was trimmed by 6 bases and J by 7 bases, leaving 13 bases between them. Germline V CDR1 and CDR2: MNHEY, SVGEGT. This CDR3 is 14 amino acids long. CDR3 in DNA: TGTGCCAGCAGCTCGGGGAGTTTGAATTCACCCCTCCACTTT. This codes for CASSSGSLNSPLHF.

V and J are TRBV10-2 and TRBJ2-5; D not resolved. This CDR3 contains 12 residues. The V gene lost 3 bases and the J gene lost 4 bases, with 6 bases spanning the gap. Germline V gene lookup returns CDR1 WSHSY and CDR2 SAAADI. CDR3 loop: CASSDPGETQYF. CDR3 DNA sequence: TGCGCCAGCAGTGATCCGGGAGAGACCCAGTACTTC.

In its sample, this clone was seen once. The CDR3, as DNA: TGTGCCAGCATGTTGAGAACAGCCAGCCTGATGTATTTT. This translates into CASMLRTASLMYF. The chain carries TRBV6-5 and TRBJ2-3, with unresolved D. Trimming left V 7 bases short and J 14 bases short, with 22 bases between. The CDR3 runs 13 residues. CDR1 and CDR2 (germline): MNHEY, SVGAGI.

This chain links TRBV2 with TRBJ1-2; TRBD1 matches 8 bases. From germline, CDR1 is SNHLY and CDR2 FYNNEI. This CDR3 contains 14 residues. With V trimmed by 6 bases and J by 3 bases, 6 bases remained unmatched. CDR3 residues: CASRPGGDYYGYTF. CDR3 DNA sequence: TGTGCCAGCAGGCCAGGGGGCGACTACTATGGCTACACCTTC.

V and J are TRBV19 and TRBJ1-1; 7 nucleotides line up with TRBD1. The junction had 14 bases not matched to a gene; V was cut back by 6 bases and J by 1 base. Germline V gene data show CDR1 as LNHDA and CDR2 as SQIVND (reference sequence). The CDR3 totals 17 residues. The CDR3, as DNA: TGTGCCAGTAGGATAAGACAGGGAGGTTTAGGGAACACTGAAGCTTTCTTT. It yields the protein CASRIRQGGLGNTEAFF. The whole variable domain, remainder taken from reference TRBV19 and TRBJ1-1, is DGGITQSPKYLFRKEGQNVTLSCEQNLNHDAMYWYRQDPGQGLRLIYYSQIVNDFQKGDIAEGYSVSREKKESFPLTVTSAQKNPTAFYLCASRIRQGGLGNTEAFFGQGTRLTVV.

CDR3 amino acids: CASSFARDGYTF. CDR3 sequence (DNA): TGTGCCAGCAGTTTCGCCCGGGATGGCTACACCTTC. The chain joins TRBV12-3 or TRBV12-4 to TRBJ1-2; unclear D gene. The germline V and J ends were trimmed by 3 bases and 6 bases, with 8 bases remaining between them. This CDR3 has 12 residues.

CDR3 sequence reads: CASSLMRVRNSPLHF. The CDR3 bases are TGTGCCAGCAGCTTGATGAGGGTTCGGAATTCACCCCTCCACTTT. The chain is built from TRBV5-6 and TRBJ1-6, with D hard to call. This CDR3 is 15 amino acids long. Per the germline V gene, CDR1 is SGHDT and CDR2 is YYEEEE. The V and J ends lost 1 base and 7 bases respectively, with 12 bases between them.

The J gene is TRBJ1-6, the V gene TRBV19; weak D call: TRBD1 (5 bases). The V end was cut by 5 bases, the J end by 0 bases, with 14 bases between. Germline CDR1 is LNHDA and CDR2 is SQIVND (reference sequence). The CDR3 is 17 amino acids. CDR3 nucleotide sequence: TGTGCCAGTAGTGGAAAGGGGTTGAGCTCCTATAATTCACCCCTCCACTTT. Translation: CASSGKGLSSYNSPLHF.

Here the CDR3 reads CASRPGQTNSPLHF. CDR3 sequence (DNA): TGCGCCAGTAGGCCGGGACAAACTAATTCACCCCTCCACTTT. This chain connects TRBV5-1 to TRBJ1-6, with D tentatively TRBD1 (6 bases). CDR1 is SGHRS, CDR2 YFSETQ, per germline. Trimming shortened V by 8 bases and J by 6 bases, and 15 bases separated the two germline ends. There are 14 residues in the CDR3. The full variable domain, rest sourced from reference TRBV5-1 and TRBJ1-6, is KAGVTQTPRYLIKTRGQQVTLSCSPISGHRSVSWYQQTPGQGLQFLFEYFSETQRNKGNFPGRFSGRQFSNSRSEMNVSTLELGDSALYLCASRPGQTNSPLHFGNGTRLTVT.

This clone was observed a single time. The chain couples TRBV6-2 or TRBV6-3 to TRBJ2-3, with D tentatively TRBD1 (5 bases). Germline lookup yields CDR1 MNHEY and CDR2 SVGEGT. Trimming cost V 6 bases and J 7 bases, with 17 bases left between them. The CDR3 is 14 amino acids. The CDR3 DNA reads as TGTGCCAGCAGCCCCGGCGGTGACAGAAATACGCAGTATTTT. Residues: CASSPGGDRNTQYF.

The chain links TRBV10-1 to TRBJ1-5; D not resolved. The CDR3 is 14 residues long. V was cut by 6 bases and J by 0 bases, with 9 bases left in between. From germline, CDR1 is WNHNN and CDR2 SYGVQD (reference sequence). CDR3 residues: CASRPGYSNQPQHF. CDR3 coding DNA: TGCGCCAGCAGACCAGGATATAGCAATCAGCCCCAGCATTTT.

The rearrangement links TRBV9 to TRBJ2-3; 16 positions agree with TRBD2. The CDR3 has 19 amino acids. Germline CDR1 reads SGDLS; CDR2 reads YYNGEE. Trimming cost V 3 bases and J 4 bases; bases outside gene matches: 11. The CDR3 DNA sequence: TGTGCCAGCAGCGGAACGGGACTAGCGGGGGGGCTTGGGGCAGATACGCAGTATTTT. Translation: CASSGTGLAGGLGADTQYF. Complete variable domain (other parts from reference TRBV9 and TRBJ2-3): DSGVTQTPKHLITATGQRVTLRCSPRSGDLSVYWYQQSLDQGLQFLIQYYNGEERAKGNILERFSAQQFPDLHSELNLSSLELGDSALYFCASSGTGLAGGLGADTQYFGPGTRLTVL.

The chain carries TRBV19 and TRBJ1-5, with TRBD1 matching 7 bases. The CDR3 spans 16 residues. Germline assignment: CDR1 LNHDA and CDR2 SQIVND (reference sequence). J lost 7 bases, V lost 0 bases, and 9 bases had no gene match. This CDR3 is CASSIEAPDRVQPQHF. The CDR3 DNA reads TGTGCCAGTAGTATAGAAGCCCCCGACAGGGTACAGCCCCAGCATTTT.

The rearrangement uses TRBV2 and TRBJ2-3; TRBD2 aligns across 7 bases. After removal of 6 bases from V and 0 bases from J, the junction contained 3 bases not matched to a gene. Germline V gene sequence: CDR1 SNHLY, CDR2 FYNNEI. The CDR3 totals 14 residues. For the CDR3, the DNA is TGTGCCAGCAGCCTAGCGGCAAGCACAGATACGCAGTATTTT. It codes for CASSLAASTDTQYF.

The rearrangement links TRBV19 to TRBJ1-5, with a tentative D call TRBD1 (6 bases). Per the germline V gene, CDR1 is LNHDA and CDR2 is SQIVND (reference sequence). The CDR3 has 14 residues. Trimming left V 5 bases short and J 2 bases short, with 10 bases between. The CDR3 region has the DNA TGTGCCAGTAGTCTCTACAGGGGCAATCAGCCCCAGCATTTT. Its protein product is CASSLYRGNQPQHF.

The chain carries TRBV11-3 and TRBJ2-3; 7 nucleotides agree with TRBD1. This CDR3 has 16 residues. Germline-derived CDR1 and CDR2 are SGHNT and YENEEA. V was clipped by 5 bases and J by 3 bases; unmatched bases: 11. The chain's CDR3 is CASSPGTAPGTDTQYF. As DNA, the CDR3 is TGTGCCAGCAGCCCCGGGACAGCACCGGGGACAGATACGCAGTATTTT.